These 20 T cell receptor beta chains were all obtained from the same sample, sequenced in a study of OX40 agonist ivuxolimab in advanced cancers. Some clones are missing from TCRdb's copy, which holds only in-frame ones; the method was immunoSEQ multiplex PCR. The sample includes some 86,000 clones, 90% of them seen just once. This sample comprised CD4+ or CD8+ T cells sorted from blood, obtained in a trial of the OX40 agonist ivuxolimab. These receptors were collected from an adult with an advanced solid tumor such as melanoma, head and neck, liver or kidney cancer.

The count of this clone is one. This rearrangement joins TRBV2 to TRBJ2-7; D remains ambiguous. Trimming took 5 bases from V and 3 from J, leaving 5 bases between them. The CDR3 consists of 11 residues. Germline CDR1 reads SNHLY; CDR2 reads FYNNEI. The chain's CDR3 is CASSFDYEQYV. For the CDR3, the DNA is TGTGCCAGCAGTTTTGACTACGAGCAGTACGTC.

This clone has a handful of counts. This chain connects TRBV30 to TRBJ1-6, with D hard to call. The germline V and J ends were trimmed by 5 bases and 10 bases, with 15 bases remaining between them. This CDR3 comprises 13 residues. Looked up from germline, CDR1 is GTSNPN and CDR2 is SVGIG (reference sequence). DNA of the CDR3: TGTGCCTGGGGCCTACTCGGAGGGTCACCCCTCCACTTT. This translates into CAWGLLGGSPLHF.

The gene calls are TRBV19 and TRBJ2-2, with unresolved D. CDR1 and CDR2 from the germline V gene are LNHDA and SQIVND (reference sequence). The CDR3 consists of 12 residues. The V end was cut by 4 bases, the J end by 6 bases, with 6 bases between. CDR3 coding DNA: TGTGCCAGTAGTACTGAGCCCGGGGAGCTGTTTTTT. It codes for CASSTEPGELFF.

The rearrangement uses TRBV7-9 and TRBJ1-1, with D possibly matching TRBD1 (6 bases). The CDR3 has 16 amino acids. Germline CDR1 SEHNR, CDR2 FQNEAQ (reference sequence). V was trimmed by 5 bases and J by 2 bases, leaving 18 bases between them. The CDR3 here is CASSLSAGTINTEAFF. In DNA form, the CDR3 reads TGTGCCAGCAGCCTAAGCGCCGGGACAATCAACACTGAAGCTTTCTTT.

This chain uses TRBV10-2 with TRBJ2-3; D is ambiguous. Per the germline V gene, CDR1 is WSHSY and CDR2 is SAAADI. V lost 0 bases and J 4 bases, leaving 8 bases between the germline ends. The CDR3 runs 14 residues. For the CDR3, the DNA is TGCGCCAGCAGTGAGTCCAGGACCGCAGATACGCAGTATTTT. It is translated as CASSESRTADTQYF.

Details on this clone: Sequence at one end of the junction differs from germline and may be a read error. The genes are TRBV15 and TRBJ2-1; the match to TRBD2 covers 11 bases. The germline V gene has CDR1 LNHNV and CDR2 YYDKDF (reference sequence). CDR3 length equals 17 residues. Written as DNA, the CDR3 is TGTGCCACCAGCAGAGATTCACTAGCGGGGGACTACGATGAGCAGTTCTTC. Translation: CATSRDSLAGDYDEQFF.

Here the CDR3 reads CASSLGATGAKNTIYF. CDR3 coding DNA: TGTGCCAGCAGCCTGGGAGCGACAGGGGCCAAAAACACCATATATTTT. The genes are TRBV9 and TRBJ1-3, with 8 bases that match TRBD1. The V segment lost 4 bases and the J segment 6 bases; nucleotides outside the gene matches: 12. CDR3 size: 16 residues. From germline, CDR1 is SGDLS and CDR2 YYNGEE.

The chain carries TRBV6-6 and TRBJ1-5; 9 nucleotides agree with TRBD1. This CDR3 contains 14 residues. Germline CDR1 and CDR2: MNHNY and SVGAGI (reference sequence). V dropped 11 bases and J dropped 3; count of bases not matched to a gene: 8. The CDR3 loop reads CAVHRGRNNQPQHF. The CDR3 coding sequence is TGTGCCGTACACAGGGGGCGTAACAATCAGCCCCAGCATTTT.

The chain carries TRBV27 and TRBJ1-2, with D perhaps TRBD1 (5 bases). The CDR3 has 15 residues. V lost 4 bases to trimming and J lost 4 bases, with 16 bases between them. Germline V lookup: CDR1 MNHEY, CDR2 SMNVEV (reference sequence). DNA for the CDR3: TGTGCCAGCAGTTCCTCTGACAGTACGTCCTATGGCTACACCTTC. Its protein product is CASSSSDSTSYGYTF.

The J gene is TRBJ2-1, the V gene TRBV7-6; 15 bases match TRBD2. There are 20 residues in the CDR3. Germline V lookup: CDR1 SGHVS, CDR2 FNYEAQ. The junction had 16 bases not matched to a gene; V was cut back by 5 bases and J by 5 bases. CDR3 amino acids: CASSQRGPGTSGGKDNEQFF. The CDR3 region has the DNA TGTGCCAGCAGCCAACGAGGTCCCGGGACTAGCGGGGGGAAGGACAATGAGCAGTTCTTC.

The chain uses TRBV19 and TRBJ1-5; 8 bases fit TRBD1. V shed 3 bases and J 3 bases; nucleotides not matched to a gene: 7. The CDR3 contains 16 residues. Germline V gene lookup returns CDR1 LNHDA and CDR2 SQIVND (reference sequence). The CDR3 region has the DNA TGTGCCAGTAGTATCCCCGGACAGGGTAACAATCAGCCCCAGCATTTT. As protein: CASSIPGQGNNQPQHF.

The chain joins TRBV7-6 to TRBJ2-3; D possibly corresponds to TRBD1 (5 bases). The CDR3 runs to 13 residues. Trimming stripped 5 bases from V and 6 bases from J, with 12 bases between. The germline V gene has CDR1 SGHVS and CDR2 FNYEAQ. As DNA, the CDR3 is TGTGCCAGCAGCAAGGCAGGGTTGGATACGCAGTATTTT. It is translated as CASSKAGLDTQYF. Full variable domain (remainder filled in from reference TRBV7-6 and TRBJ2-3): GAGVSQSPRYKVTKRGQDVALRCDPISGHVSLYWYRQALGQGPEFLTYFNYEAQQDKSGLPNDRFSAERPEGSISTLTIQRTEQRDSAMYRCASSKAGLDTQYFGPGTRLTVL.

A single count supports this clone. CDR3 residues: CASSGQGAYGYTF. The CDR3 DNA reads as TGCGCCAGCAGCGGTCAGGGGGCGTATGGCTACACCTTC. The V call is TRBV5-1, the J call TRBJ1-2, with TRBD1 matching over 8 bases. The germline gives CDR1 SGHRS, CDR2 YFSETQ. V dropped 4 bases and J dropped 5; count of bases not matched to a gene: 4. CDR3 length: 13 amino acids.

CDR3 DNA sequence: TGTGCCAGCAGTGAAGCTGGGGGTTCCGGGGAGCTGTTTTTT. Protein: CASSEAGGSGELFF. This rearrangement joins TRBV6-1 to TRBJ2-2; D tentatively fits TRBD1 or TRBD2 (5 bases each). This CDR3 spans 14 amino acids. The V end lost 0 bases, the J end lost 6 bases, and 8 bases lay between the germline ends. Per the germline V gene, CDR1 is MNHNS and CDR2 is SASEGT.

The rearrangement uses TRBV19 and TRBJ2-2; D might be TRBD1 (6 bases). V was clipped by 5 bases and J by 8 bases, with 18 bases between them. Germline V lookup: CDR1 LNHDA, CDR2 SQIVND (reference sequence). There are 15 residues in the CDR3. CDR3 residues: CASSPRSTGKGELFF. CDR3 in DNA: TGTGCCAGTAGTCCAAGAAGCACAGGGAAGGGGGAGCTGTTTTTT.

There are a few counts of this clone. The chain carries TRBV28 and TRBJ2-7; D may match TRBD1 or TRBD2 (5 bases each). CDR1 and CDR2 (germline): MDHEN, SYDVKM. The CDR3 loop spans 18 amino acids. Trimming took off 2 bases at V and 0 bases at J, with 20 bases between the two ends. The CDR3 DNA follows: TGTGCCAGCAGTTTAACCTGGGACCCCAGACCCAGCTCCTACGAGCAGTACGTC. Translated, it gives CASSLTWDPRPSSYEQYV.

This rearrangement joins TRBV5-1 to TRBJ2-2, with 13 bases lining up with TRBD2. Germline lookup yields CDR1 SGHRS and CDR2 YFSETQ. This CDR3 is 15 amino acids long. Trimming cost V 4 bases and J 6 bases; bases outside gene matches: 3. CDR3 sequence: CASSRTSGGSGELFF. The CDR3 DNA is TGCGCCAGCAGCCGGACTAGCGGGGGCTCCGGGGAGCTGTTTTTT.

The chain recombines TRBV5-1 with TRBJ1-2, with 8 bases fitting TRBD1. CDR1 and CDR2 (germline): SGHRS, YFSETQ. Trimming cost V 4 bases and J 8 bases; bases outside gene matches: 4. The CDR3 has 12 amino acids. As DNA, the CDR3 is TGCGCCAGCAGCCCACAGGGGGTCGGCTACACCTTC. It translates to CASSPQGVGYTF. Looking up the rest from reference TRBV5-1 and TRBJ1-2 gives the full variable domain: KAGVTQTPRYLIKTRGQQVTLSCSPISGHRSVSWYQQTPGQGLQFLFEYFSETQRNKGNFPGRFSGRQFSNSRSEMNVSTLELGDSALYLCASSPQGVGYTFGSGTRLTVV.

The chain has TRBV6-1 and TRBJ1-2, with D perhaps matching TRBD1 (5 bases). With 5 bases removed from V and 4 bases from J, the gap between germline ends came to 17 bases. This CDR3 has 15 amino acids. CDR1 and CDR2 (germline): MNHNS, SASEGT. The CDR3 spells CASSSPNDSPYGYTF. The CDR3 DNA sequence: TGTGCCAGCAGTTCCCCAAATGACAGTCCCTATGGCTACACCTTC.

J is TRBJ1-2 and V is TRBV19; the match to TRBD1 covers 9 bases. Germline V gene data show CDR1 as LNHDA and CDR2 as SQIVND (reference sequence). The CDR3 runs to 13 residues. The DNA for the CDR3 is TGTGCTGTACAGGGGGCGAACTCGAGGGGCTACACCTTC. This encodes CAVQGANSRGYTF. The full variable domain, in which reference TRBV19 and TRBJ1-2 provide the parts outside the CDR3, is DGGITQSPKYLFRKEGQNVTLSCEQNLNHDAMYWYRQDPGQGLRLIYYSQIVNDFQKGDIAEGYSVSREKKESFPLTVTSAQKNPTAFYLCAVQGANSRGYTFGSGTRLTVV.